A selection of T cell receptor beta chains follows, all from one sample in a study of blood T cell repertoires in COVID-19. Clones were sequenced by immunoSEQ multiplex PCR, and TCRdb holds only the in-frame ones, with some missing. The sample lists 180,000 or so clones; approximately 81% were seen once. The sequenced sample consisted of peripheral blood. The receptors were gathered from a person between 65 and 79 years old with COVID-19, enrolled during active disease. Each CDR3 is given with its conserved first and last residue. The order of the fields is CDR3 length, V gene, D gene, clone size, J gene, CDR3 protein, CDR3 DNA. D genes are given only for firm matches. The listing skips clone size in some rows; elsewhere it reads once, few, many or a size class.

cdr3_length: 15; v_call: TRBV11-2; d_call: TRBD2; clone_size: -; j_call: TRBJ2-1; cdr3_aa: CASSFSGLAGDEQFF; cdr3_nt: TGTGCCAGCAGCTTCTCGGGGCTAGCGGGAGATGAGCAGTTCTTC
cdr3_length: 17; v_call: TRBV15; d_call: -; clone_size: -; j_call: TRBJ1-5; cdr3_aa: CATSTYRIGGGNQPQHF; cdr3_nt: TGTGCCACCAGCACCTACCGAATTGGAGGGGGCAATCAGCCCCAGCATTTT
cdr3_length: 10; v_call: TRBV28; d_call: -; clone_size: -; j_call: TRBJ2-7; cdr3_aa: CASSSGEQYF; cdr3_nt: TGTGCCAGCAGTTCCGGGGAGCAGTACTTC
cdr3_length: 19; v_call: TRBV12-1; d_call: -; clone_size: -; j_call: TRBJ2-1; cdr3_aa: CASSFGTSGRTLLLNEQFF; cdr3_nt: TGTGCCAGCAGCTTTGGGACTAGCGGCAGGACCCTTTTGTTGAATGAGCAGTTCTTC
cdr3_length: 15; v_call: TRBV6-2/TRBV6-3; d_call: -; clone_size: -; j_call: TRBJ1-1; cdr3_aa: CASSPHRDTDTEAFF; cdr3_nt: TGTGCCAGCAGTCCCCATCGGGACACCGACACTGAAGCTTTCTTT
cdr3_length: 17; v_call: TRBV9; d_call: TRBD1; clone_size: -; j_call: TRBJ2-3; cdr3_aa: CASSVGGQGFPTDTQYF; cdr3_nt: TGTGCCAGCAGCGTAGGGGGACAGGGGTTCCCCACAGATACGCAGTATTTT
cdr3_length: 13; v_call: TRBV18; d_call: -; clone_size: -; j_call: TRBJ1-1; cdr3_aa: CASSPPVNTEAFF; cdr3_nt: TGTGCCAGCTCACCACCCGTGAACACTGAAGCTTTCTTT
cdr3_length: 13; v_call: TRBV10-2; d_call: -; clone_size: -; j_call: TRBJ1-6; cdr3_aa: CAGGGARNSPLHF; cdr3_nt: TGCGCCGGAGGGGGGGCCAGGAATTCACCCCTCCACTTT
cdr3_length: 15; v_call: TRBV6-5; d_call: -; clone_size: -; j_call: TRBJ2-7; cdr3_aa: CASRSLRGASLGQYF; cdr3_nt: TGTGCCAGCAGGAGCCTCAGGGGGGCATCTTTGGGGCAGTACTTC
cdr3_length: 16; v_call: TRBV5-1; d_call: -; clone_size: -; j_call: TRBJ1-2; cdr3_aa: CASSLQGEITNYGYTF; cdr3_nt: TGCGCCAGCAGCTTACAGGGAGAAATCACTAACTATGGCTACACCTTC
cdr3_length: 14; v_call: TRBV27; d_call: TRBD2; clone_size: -; j_call: TRBJ2-5; cdr3_aa: CASSWRGGQETQYF; cdr3_nt: TGTGCCAGCAGTTGGAGGGGAGGGCAAGAGACCCAGTACTTC
cdr3_length: 16; v_call: TRBV19; d_call: -; clone_size: -; j_call: TRBJ2-1; cdr3_aa: CASSGLSGGAYNEQFF; cdr3_nt: TGTGCCAGTAGTGGGTTATCGGGGGGCGCCTACAATGAGCAGTTCTTC
cdr3_length: 13; v_call: TRBV19; d_call: -; clone_size: -; j_call: TRBJ2-7; cdr3_aa: CATRTSAAYEQYF; cdr3_nt: TGTGCCACCCGGACTTCCGCCGCCTACGAGCAGTACTTC
cdr3_length: 16; v_call: TRBV6-2/TRBV6-3; d_call: TRBD2; clone_size: -; j_call: TRBJ2-7; cdr3_aa: CASSYAAGGPGHEQYF; cdr3_nt: TGTGCCAGCAGTTACGCAGCGGGAGGGCCGGGGCACGAGCAGTACTTC
cdr3_length: 14; v_call: TRBV30; d_call: -; clone_size: -; j_call: TRBJ1-2; cdr3_aa: CAWRARGGRYGYTF; cdr3_nt: TGTGCCTGGAGGGCGAGGGGGGGACGTTATGGCTACACCTTC
cdr3_length: 13; v_call: TRBV27; d_call: -; clone_size: few; j_call: TRBJ2-5; cdr3_aa: CASSHRAEETQYF; cdr3_nt: TGTGCCAGCAGTCACAGGGCGGAAGAGACCCAGTACTTC
cdr3_length: 12; v_call: TRBV5-1; d_call: -; clone_size: -; j_call: TRBJ2-1; cdr3_aa: CASSPQVNEQFF; cdr3_nt: TGCGCCAGCAGCCCACAAGTCAATGAGCAGTTCTTC
cdr3_length: 15; v_call: TRBV18; d_call: -; clone_size: few; j_call: TRBJ1-2; cdr3_aa: CASSPGDFRRLGYTF; cdr3_nt: TGTGCCAGCTCACCGGGGGACTTTAGGCGTCTTGGCTACACCTTC
cdr3_length: 13; v_call: TRBV2; d_call: TRBD2; clone_size: -; j_call: TRBJ2-1; cdr3_aa: CASNSGGAAEQFF; cdr3_nt: TGTGCCAGCAACAGCGGGGGGGCTGCTGAGCAGTTCTTC
cdr3_length: 16; v_call: TRBV15; d_call: TRBD1; clone_size: -; j_call: TRBJ1-2; cdr3_aa: CATSRVKTGKGNGYTF; cdr3_nt: TGTGCCACCAGCAGAGTTAAGACAGGGAAGGGGAATGGCTACACCTTC
cdr3_length: 15; v_call: TRBV4-1; d_call: TRBD1; clone_size: -; j_call: TRBJ2-7; cdr3_aa: CASSQGQGPAYEQYF; cdr3_nt: TGCGCCAGCAGCCAAGGACAGGGGCCGGCCTACGAGCAGTACTTC
cdr3_length: 14; v_call: TRBV29-1; d_call: TRBD1; clone_size: -; j_call: TRBJ2-1; cdr3_aa: CSATGQGFYNEQFF; cdr3_nt: TGCAGCGCTACGGGACAGGGTTTTTACAATGAGCAGTTCTTC
cdr3_length: 13; v_call: TRBV3-1/TRBV3-2; d_call: TRBD1; clone_size: -; j_call: TRBJ1-2; cdr3_aa: CASTPRTGDGYTF; cdr3_nt: TGTGCCAGCACCCCTAGGACAGGGGACGGCTACACCTTC
cdr3_length: 15; v_call: TRBV6-6; d_call: -; clone_size: once; j_call: TRBJ1-2; cdr3_aa: CASSAGWGTNYGYTF; cdr3_nt: TGTGCCAGCAGTGCCGGATGGGGCACTAACTATGGCTACACCTTC
cdr3_length: 14; v_call: TRBV28; d_call: TRBD1; clone_size: -; j_call: TRBJ1-2; cdr3_aa: CASTQTGGGRGYTF; cdr3_nt: TGTGCCAGCACCCAAACAGGGGGCGGGAGGGGCTACACCTTC
cdr3_length: 13; v_call: TRBV7-9; d_call: -; clone_size: -; j_call: TRBJ2-5; cdr3_aa: CASSFAGEETQYF; cdr3_nt: TGTGCCAGCAGCTTTGCAGGCGAGGAGACCCAGTACTTC
cdr3_length: 15; v_call: TRBV6-6; d_call: -; clone_size: -; j_call: TRBJ1-5; cdr3_aa: CASRQFDRTNQPQHF; cdr3_nt: TGTGCCAGCAGGCAGTTCGACAGGACCAATCAGCCCCAGCATTTT
cdr3_length: 16; v_call: TRBV10-1; d_call: TRBD2; clone_size: few; j_call: TRBJ2-3; cdr3_aa: CASSLDQAGRKNTQYF; cdr3_nt: TGCGCCAGCAGCTTAGACCAAGCGGGGAGAAAAAATACGCAGTATTTT
cdr3_length: 13; v_call: TRBV27; d_call: TRBD1; clone_size: -; j_call: TRBJ2-5; cdr3_aa: CASKDRVQETQYF; cdr3_nt: TGTGCCAGCAAGGACAGGGTCCAAGAGACCCAGTACTTC
cdr3_length: 15; v_call: TRBV6-1; d_call: TRBD1; clone_size: -; j_call: TRBJ1-1; cdr3_aa: CASSESRTGVTEAFF; cdr3_nt: TGTGCCAGCAGTGAATCTCGGACAGGGGTCACTGAAGCTTTCTTT
cdr3_length: 16; v_call: TRBV27; d_call: TRBD2; clone_size: -; j_call: TRBJ2-3; cdr3_aa: CASSFFSGAGGDTQYF; cdr3_nt: TGTGCCAGCAGTTTCTTCTCGGGAGCGGGAGGAGATACGCAGTATTTT
cdr3_length: 17; v_call: TRBV23-1; d_call: -; clone_size: few; j_call: TRBJ1-6; cdr3_aa: CASSQIGGGSYNSPLHF; cdr3_nt: TGCGCCAGCAGTCAAATAGGCGGAGGCTCCTATAATTCACCCCTCCACTTT
cdr3_length: 13; v_call: TRBV12-3/TRBV12-4; d_call: TRBD2; clone_size: -; j_call: TRBJ2-7; cdr3_aa: CASKNSGRNEQYF; cdr3_nt: TGTGCCAGCAAGAACAGCGGGAGAAACGAGCAGTACTTC